Below are 5 T cell receptor beta chains sequenced from a single sample in a study of T cells after yellow fever vaccination. TCRdb reprocessed the 5' RACE reads via MiXCR and lists one record per CDR3 protein. This table has 45,000 to 60,000 distinct CDR3 sequences, 6.6% appearing once. The sequencing used CD8+ T cells not binding an NS4B(214-222) dextramer, sorted from PBMCs, collected roughly 46 days after the first yellow fever vaccination. These receptors all come from a man aged 18 to 29 who received the YFV17D yellow fever vaccine.

This clonotype was seen many times. The chain is built from TRBV6-5 and TRBJ2-3; 10 bases match TRBD2. The CDR3 length is 15 residues. Germline V gene sequence: CDR1 MNHEY, CDR2 SVGAGI. V shed 2 bases, J shed 2 bases, and the junction held 1 base outside the gene matches. CDR3 in amino acids: CASSYLAGDTDTQYF. The CDR3 DNA reads as TGTGCCAGCAGTTACCTAGCGGGGGACACAGATACGCAGTATTTT.

This clonotype has a handful of counts. This sequence joins TRBV6-1 and TRBJ1-2, with D maybe TRBD1 (5 bases). Looked up from germline, CDR1 is MNHNS and CDR2 is SASEGT. CDR3 size: 13 residues. The V gene lost 5 bases and the J gene lost 3 bases, with 10 bases spanning the gap. The CDR3: CASSLQGYYGYTF. The CDR3 DNA reads TGTGCCAGCAGTCTGCAGGGATACTATGGCTACACCTTC.

This clonotype showed up many times. The J gene is TRBJ2-5, the V gene TRBV6-1; D may correspond to TRBD1 or TRBD2 (5 bases each). The CDR3 is made up of 14 amino acids. Trimming left V 5 bases short and J 1 base short, with 11 bases between. Germline CDR1 MNHNS, CDR2 SASEGT. CDR3 in DNA: TGTGCCAGCAGTCGGGGACCACTCCAAGAGACCCAGTACTTC. As protein: CASSRGPLQETQYF.

This clonotype appeared a few times. The chain has TRBV7-2 and TRBJ2-7, with TRBD2 as a possible D gene (5 bases). V lost 0 bases, J lost 3 bases, and 12 bases lay in between. Per germline, CDR1 SGHTA and CDR2 FQGNSA. CDR3 size: 15 residues. Here the CDR3 DNA reads TGTGCCAGCAGCTTAGCGCCCGGGGTCAACTACGAGCAGTACGTC. As protein: CASSLAPGVNYEQYV.

The chain links TRBV29-1 to TRBJ1-1; D call uncertain. V shed 2 bases and J shed 0 bases, with 1 base lying between them. CDR1 and CDR2 (germline): SQVTM, ANQGSEA. The CDR3 has 11 amino acids. The CDR3 DNA reads as TGCAGCGTTGAACTGAACACTGAAGCTTTCTTT. This sequence encodes CSVELNTEAFF.